This T cell receptor (beta chain) was sequenced during a study of cytomegalovirus exposure and HLA in healthy donors. Study-wide points: When a later analysis compared HLA-associated TCR beta chains with equally common others, the HLA-associated chains turned out to be more clonally expanded and to have lower generation probabilities. In a later analysis, V- and J-gene trimming of beta chains associated with a DCLRE1C missense variant, replicated independently.

Although they were nominally healthy when sampled, donors likely had unrecorded immune exposures. The CDR3 runs to 15 residues. CDR1 and CDR2 (germline): MDHEN, SYDVKM. Unmatched junction bases numbered 11, after V lost 7 bases and J lost 3 bases. This clone was seen a single time. Its antigen is unknown. The PCR had 60 Vbeta and 13 Jbeta primers. Data came from immunoSEQ multiplex PCR; TCRdb stores just in-frame clones and leaves some out. The sample yields 150,000 to 200,000 clones, 75% to 85% seen once. This chain uses TRBV28 with TRBJ2-7, with 8 positions matching TRBD2. The receptor was isolated from a woman in her forties or fifties in good health and CMV-seronegative. Sequencing was carried out using PBMCs. The CDR3: CASIENSGGYYEQYF. The CDR3 region has the DNA TGTGCCAGCATCGAAAACTCGGGGGGGTACTACGAGCAGTACTTC. The complete variable domain, with remaining parts taken from reference TRBV28 and TRBJ2-7, reads DVKVTQSSRYLVKRTGEKVFLECVQDMDHENMFWYRQDPGLGLRLIYFSYDVKMKEKGDIPEGYSVSREKKERFSLILESASTNQTSMYLCASIENSGGYYEQYFGPGTRLTVT.